Presented here are 30 T cell receptor beta chains from one specimen sequenced in a study of monozygotic twins with inflammatory bowel disease. TCRdb re-called the 5' RACE reads and catalogs CDR3 proteins one per entry, DNA excluded. In all, the sample yields approximately 330,000 distinct CDR3 sequences. Sequencing input: blood. These receptors were collected from a human donor with ulcerative colitis or Crohn's disease, or a healthy co-twin of an affected twin (not recorded which).

The V and J genes are TRBV5-1 and TRBJ2-3; the D call of TRBD2 rests on TCRdb alone, since no DNA is present to check it. This CDR3 contains 20 residues. The V gene's germline CDR1 is SGHRS and CDR2 YFSETQ. The CDR3 loop is CASSLSPGLAGGPSTDTQYF.

V gene TRBV5-1 combines with J gene TRBJ2-1; TCRdb returns TRBD1, unconfirmable since there is no DNA. Germline V gene sequence: CDR1 SGHRS, CDR2 YFSETQ. There are 15 residues in the CDR3. The CDR3 loop is CASRSGQGSYNEQFF.

The chain uses TRBV27 and TRBJ2-7; the D call from TCRdb, TRBD1, cannot be confirmed without DNA. This CDR3 region has 14 residues. Germline V gene lookup returns CDR1 MNHEY and CDR2 SMNVEV (reference sequence). The CDR3 region is CASVPGTGTYEQYF.

This sequence joins TRBV3-1 and TRBJ2-1. CDR1 and CDR2 from the germline V gene are LGHDT and YNNKEL (reference sequence). There are 15 residues in the CDR3. This CDR3 reads CASSQDGTLYNEQFF.

The J gene is TRBJ2-1, the V gene TRBV5-1. Per the germline V gene, CDR1 is SGHRS and CDR2 is YFSETQ. The CDR3 runs to 15 residues. The CDR3 is CASSLDDSSYNEQFF.

V usage is TRBV5-6 and J usage is TRBJ2-3. This CDR3 contains 15 residues. CDR1 is SGHDT and CDR2 is YYEEEE in the germline V gene. Here the CDR3 reads CASSQTVPSTDTQYF.

V is TRBV7-3 and J is TRBJ1-1; without DNA, the TCRdb call of TRBD1 cannot be checked. This CDR3 is 13 amino acids long. Germline assignment: CDR1 SGHTA and CDR2 FQGTGA. The CDR3 sequence: CASSEGANTEAFF.

The chain is built from TRBV28 and TRBJ2-3; the TRBD1 assignment by TCRdb is unverifiable without DNA. Looked up from germline, CDR1 is MDHEN and CDR2 is SYDVKM. The CDR3 runs 13 residues. CDR3 amino acids: CASDDRGTDTQYF.

The genes are TRBV30 and TRBJ2-3; TCRdb gives TRBD1 as the D gene, but with no DNA this cannot be confirmed. The V gene's germline CDR1 is GTSNPN and CDR2 SVGIG (reference sequence). The CDR3 length is 17 residues. CDR3 in amino acids: CAWSIWSGPTSTDTQYF.

This rearrangement joins TRBV20-1 to TRBJ2-3; absent DNA, TCRdb's TRBD1 call cannot be checked. Looked up from germline, CDR1 is DFQATT and CDR2 is SNEGSKA (reference sequence). The CDR3 is 15 residues long. CDR3 protein: CSARGPGAFTDTQYF.

The chain recombines TRBV6-5 with TRBJ2-5; the D call from TCRdb, TRBD1, cannot be confirmed without DNA. The V gene's germline CDR1 is MNHEY and CDR2 SVGAGI. This CDR3 comprises 16 residues. CDR3 amino acids: CASSYSRLTGGETQYF.

J is TRBJ1-2 and V is TRBV6-1. The CDR3 has 15 residues. The germline V gene has CDR1 MNHNS and CDR2 SASEGT. This CDR3 is CASSPHARQTYGYTF.

The V and J genes are TRBV28 and TRBJ2-7; checking the TCRdb D call of TRBD2 is not possible without DNA. This CDR3 contains 15 residues. CDR1 is MDHEN and CDR2 is SYDVKM in the germline V gene. The CDR3 is CASRSGLAGAHEQYF. Complete variable domain (other parts from reference TRBV28 and TRBJ2-7): DVKVTQSSRYLVKRTGEKVFLECVQDMDHENMFWYRQDPGLGLRLIYFSYDVKMKEKGDIPEGYSVSREKKERFSLILESASTNQTSMYLCASRSGLAGAHEQYFGPGTRLTVT.

The chain uses TRBV6-5 and TRBJ2-7; TCRdb calls TRBD2, which cannot be checked without DNA. Germline V CDR1 and CDR2: MNHEY, SVGAGI. This CDR3 has 16 residues. The chain's CDR3 is CASSYSSAGGPYEQYF.

The chain uses TRBV5-1 and TRBJ2-1; TCRdb returns TRBD1, unconfirmable since there is no DNA. CDR1 is SGHRS, CDR2 YFSETQ, per germline. The length of the CDR3 is 16 residues. CDR3 protein: CASSERTDTQGNEQFF.

The chain joins TRBV12-3 or TRBV12-4 to TRBJ2-7; TCRdb's D call of TRBD1 is untestable without DNA. This CDR3 has 15 amino acids. The CDR3 loop reads CASSPSGGGSYEQYF.

V usage is TRBV6-1 and J usage is TRBJ2-3; TCRdb selects TRBD1, and the lack of DNA leaves this call unchecked. Germline CDR1 and CDR2: MNHNS and SASEGT. This CDR3 contains 15 residues. The CDR3 here is CVSLDRDGLTDTQYF.

The rearrangement uses TRBV6-6 and TRBJ2-1. The CDR3 covers 13 residues. In germline, CDR1 is MNHNY, CDR2 SVGAGI (reference sequence). The CDR3 spells CASSRGEWDEQFF.

The chain carries TRBV21-1 and TRBJ1-2; TCRdb selects TRBD1, and the lack of DNA leaves this call unchecked. TRBV21-1 has pseudogene status. This CDR3 is 15 amino acids long. CDR3 amino acids: CASSKEHGAPYGYTF.

This chain links TRBV7-8 with TRBJ1-4. CDR3 length: 15 amino acids. Germline CDR1 reads SGHVS; CDR2 reads FQNEAQ. The CDR3 sequence: CASSSLYRPNEKLFF.

The rearrangement uses TRBV5-1 and TRBJ1-5. Germline V gene sequence: CDR1 SGHRS, CDR2 YFSETQ. This CDR3 comprises 15 residues. The CDR3 loop reads CASSLEGGSSQPQHF.

The chain employs TRBV7-9 and TRBJ2-5; lacking DNA, the TRBD1 call made by TCRdb goes unchecked. Germline CDR1 reads SEHNR; CDR2 reads FQNEAQ (reference sequence). This CDR3 region has 14 residues. The CDR3 protein is CASSSPGRGETQYF.

V is TRBV7-3 and J is TRBJ2-4; TCRdb gives TRBD1 as the D gene, but with no DNA this cannot be confirmed. The CDR3 runs 15 residues. Germline lookup yields CDR1 SGHTA and CDR2 FQGTGA. The CDR3 is CASSPHGGAQNIQYF.

The CDR3 sequence is CTLTRTVQETQYF. The V gene is TRBV20-1, the J gene TRBJ2-5; the D call of TRBD1 rests on TCRdb alone, since no DNA is present to check it. This CDR3 comprises 13 residues. Per germline, CDR1 DFQATT and CDR2 SNEGSKA (reference sequence).

The V call is TRBV3-1, the J call TRBJ2-1. Germline-derived CDR1 and CDR2 are LGHDT and YNNKEL (reference sequence). The CDR3 consists of 16 residues. CDR3 sequence reads: CASSQVGGRALNEQFF.

V is TRBV10-1 and J is TRBJ2-7; TCRdb calls TRBD2, which cannot be checked without DNA. This CDR3 region has 17 residues. Germline V gene data show CDR1 as WNHNN and CDR2 as SYGVQD (reference sequence). The CDR3 is CASSESPAGGLTYEQYF.

This rearrangement joins TRBV5-1 to TRBJ1-1; TCRdb's D call of TRBD1 is untestable without DNA. CDR1 is SGHRS, CDR2 YFSETQ, per germline. This CDR3 has 15 residues. CDR3 protein: CASSPGTGGPTEAFF.

The V call is TRBV12-3 or TRBV12-4, the J call TRBJ1-6. The length of the CDR3 is 12 residues. The CDR3 here is CASSLPASPLHF.

The chain has TRBV4-2 and TRBJ2-1. The CDR3 runs 13 residues. Germline CDR1 is LGHNA and CDR2 is YNFKEQ. This CDR3 is CASSQGFDNEQFF.

The chain uses TRBV12-3 or TRBV12-4 and TRBJ2-2; TCRdb's D gene call, TRBD1, goes unchecked for lack of DNA. This CDR3 is 15 amino acids long. The CDR3 reads CASSPGQGATGELFF.